This TCR beta chain comes out of a study of Ad26.COV2.S vaccination and SARS-CoV-2 variants. Study-level information: Ad26.COV2.S given intramuscularly, once or twice 56 days apart.

The assay was immunoSEQ multiplex PCR, and TCRdb's table has in-frame clones only and misses some. The profile shows about 350,000 clones, about 88% of them singletons. The treatment here: 15 to 20 received Ad26.COV2.S at low or high dose, single or two shots; several received placebo; per-sample allocation not given. Following the first vaccine or placebo injection, samples were taken on day 63. The germline V gene has CDR1 SGHTA and CDR2 FQGTGA. The germline V and J ends were trimmed by 1 base and 4 bases, with 3 bases remaining between them. The CDR3 runs 12 residues. Findings and caveats of the study: Breadth and depth estimates from TCRs may understate total T cell responses.

On this clone itself: Its antigen remains unknown.

Sequencing was performed on peripheral blood, taken in a trial of Ad26.COV2.S vaccine versus placebo. This sequence originates from a person between 18 and 65 years old who received the Ad26.COV2.S COVID-19 vaccine or a placebo. The V and J genes are TRBV7-3 and TRBJ2-3; no clear D. This chain's CDR3 is CASSLNSDTQYF. The CDR3 bases are TGTGCCAGCAGCTTAAACTCAGATACGCAGTATTTT. The full variable domain, with the rest looked up from reference TRBV7-3 and TRBJ2-3, is GAGVSQTPSNKVTEKGKYVELRCDPISGHTALYWYRQSLGQGPEFLIYFQGTGAADDSGLPNDRFFAVRPEGSVSTLKIQRTERGDSAVYLCASSLNSDTQYFGPGTRLTVL.